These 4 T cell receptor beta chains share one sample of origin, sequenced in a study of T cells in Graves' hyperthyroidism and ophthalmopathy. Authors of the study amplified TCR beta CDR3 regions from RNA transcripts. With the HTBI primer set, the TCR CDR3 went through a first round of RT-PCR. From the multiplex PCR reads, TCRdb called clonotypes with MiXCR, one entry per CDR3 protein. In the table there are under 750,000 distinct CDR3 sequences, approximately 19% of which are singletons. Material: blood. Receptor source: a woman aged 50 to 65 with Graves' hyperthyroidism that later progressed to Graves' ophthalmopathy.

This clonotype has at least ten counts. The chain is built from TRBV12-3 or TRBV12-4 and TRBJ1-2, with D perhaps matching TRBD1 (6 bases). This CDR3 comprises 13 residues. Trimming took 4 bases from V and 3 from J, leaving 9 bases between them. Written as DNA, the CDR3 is TGTGCCAGCAGTTCGGACAGTTACTATGGCTACACCTTC. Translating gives CASSSDSYYGYTF.

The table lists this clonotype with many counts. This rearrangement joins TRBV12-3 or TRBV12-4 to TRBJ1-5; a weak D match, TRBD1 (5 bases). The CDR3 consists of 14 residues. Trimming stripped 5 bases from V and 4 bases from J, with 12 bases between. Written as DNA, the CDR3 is TGTGCCAGCAGTCAAAACAGGTGGAATCAGCCCCAGCATTTT. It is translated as CASSQNRWNQPQHF.

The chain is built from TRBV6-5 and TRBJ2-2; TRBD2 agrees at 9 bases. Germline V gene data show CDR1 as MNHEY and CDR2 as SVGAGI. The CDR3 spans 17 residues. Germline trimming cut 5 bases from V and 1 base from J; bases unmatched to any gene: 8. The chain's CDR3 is CASSLPGLARNTGELFF. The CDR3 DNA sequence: TGTGCCAGCAGTCTACCCGGACTAGCGCGGAACACCGGGGAGCTGTTTTTT.

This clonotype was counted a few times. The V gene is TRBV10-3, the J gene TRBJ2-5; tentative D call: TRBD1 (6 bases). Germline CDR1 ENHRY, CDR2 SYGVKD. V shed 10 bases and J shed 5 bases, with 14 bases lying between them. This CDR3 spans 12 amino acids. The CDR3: CATSGDRETQYF. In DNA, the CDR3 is TGTGCCACATCAGGGGATCGGGAGACCCAGTACTTC.